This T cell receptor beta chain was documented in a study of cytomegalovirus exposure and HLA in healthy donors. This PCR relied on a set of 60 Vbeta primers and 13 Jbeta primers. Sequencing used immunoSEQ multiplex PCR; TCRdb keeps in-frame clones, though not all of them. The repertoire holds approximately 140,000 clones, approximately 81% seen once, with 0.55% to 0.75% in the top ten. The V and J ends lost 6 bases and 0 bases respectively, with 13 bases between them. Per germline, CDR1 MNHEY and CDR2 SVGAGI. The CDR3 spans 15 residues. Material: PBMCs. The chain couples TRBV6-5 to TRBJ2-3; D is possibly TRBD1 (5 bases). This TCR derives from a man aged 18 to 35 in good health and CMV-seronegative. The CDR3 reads CASSETARSTDTQYF. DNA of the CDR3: TGTGCCAGCAGCGAGACAGCCCGAAGCACAGATACGCAGTATTTT.